The present entry profiles one T cell receptor (beta chain) with its context. Antigen: not known. These donors, healthy bone marrow donors, were studied. This specimen belongs to a study of cytomegalovirus exposure and HLA in healthy donors. Study observations and caveats: The study flagged some 170 TCR beta chains as cytomegalovirus-associated.

Primers for the PCR totalled 60 Vbeta and 13 Jbeta. The method was immunoSEQ multiplex PCR; TCRdb's version includes in-frame clones alone and lacks a portion of them. The sample includes roughly 200,000 clones, about 77% of them seen just once. The sequenced material came from PBMCs. The TCR was taken from a female donor in good health and CMV-seronegative.

DNA of the CDR3: TGTGCCACCAGCAGAGGAATAGCGGGTATCTCAAAAAGGGTGGGCTACGAGCAGTACTTC. Its translation: CATSRGIAGISKRVGYEQYF. The J gene is TRBJ2-7, the V gene TRBV15; 7 bases match TRBD2. The trim removed 1 base at V and 3 bases at J, leaving 21 bases unmatched. Per the germline V gene, CDR1 is LNHNV and CDR2 is YYDKDF (reference sequence). This CDR3 spans 20 amino acids.